The 10 T cell receptor beta chains reported below all come from one sample, sequenced in a study of long-term antiretroviral therapy in people with HIV. An immunoSEQ assay, version v3.0, was performed at survey level. The data were produced by immunoSEQ multiplex PCR, yet TCRdb's version contains in-frame clones alone and is incomplete. Of about 18,000 clones in the sample, 75% to 90% are singletons; the top ten hold nearly 9.5%. Source: unsorted PBMCs, taken 4.2 years after starting antiretroviral therapy. Source of these receptors: a man between 50 and 59 years old with HIV.

This chain links TRBV28 with TRBJ2-6; D gene unclear. CDR3 length: 19 amino acids. V lost 2 bases, J lost 0 bases, and 17 bases lay in between. Germline assignment: CDR1 MDHEN and CDR2 SYDVKM. In DNA form, the CDR3 reads TGTGCCAGCAGTTTAATTTCATCGACCTTCAGCTCTGGGGCCAACGTCCTGACTTTC. Protein: CASSLISSTFSSGANVLTF.

J is TRBJ1-2 and V is TRBV7-2; maybe TRBD1 (6 bases). The germline V gene encodes CDR1 SGHTA and CDR2 FQGNSA. The CDR3 sequence is 13 residues long. V was clipped by 5 bases and J by 4 bases, with 11 bases between them. The CDR3 loop reads CASSPQGGYGYTF. CDR3 sequence (DNA): TGTGCCAGCAGCCCACAGGGTGGCTATGGCTACACCTTC.

The chain joins TRBV7-2 to TRBJ2-7, with D perhaps matching TRBD1 (6 bases). The CDR3 is 15 amino acids. V was clipped by 1 base and J by 3 bases, with 13 bases between them. CDR1 and CDR2 (germline): SGHTA, FQGNSA. The CDR3 DNA reads as TGTGCCAGCAGCTTAGAGGACAGAATGGGCTACGAGCAGTACTTC. The encoded protein is CASSLEDRMGYEQYF.

This chain joins TRBV27 and TRBJ2-7, with TRBD1 matching over 8 bases. CDR3 length equals 17 residues. The germline V gene has CDR1 MNHEY and CDR2 SMNVEV (reference sequence). V gave up 5 bases and J gave up 3 bases; unmatched junction bases: 15. The CDR3 nucleotides read TGTGCCAGCAGTCCGGATGCCGCCGACAGGGGCCTCTACGAGCAGTACTTC. As protein: CASSPDAADRGLYEQYF.

This chain connects TRBV18 to TRBJ1-1, with 8 bases identical to TRBD1. V was clipped by 9 bases and J by 4 bases; unmatched bases: 7. Germline CDR1 KGHSH, CDR2 LQKENI. The CDR3 length is 13 residues. The CDR3, as DNA: TGTGCCAGTTTCAGGACAGGGTTCACTGAAGCTTTCTTT. It translates to CASFRTGFTEAFF. Drawing the rest from reference TRBV18 and TRBJ1-1, the complete variable domain is NAGVMQNPRHLVRRRGQEARLRCSPMKGHSHVYWYRQLPEEGLKFMVYLQKENIIDESGMPKERFSAEFPKEGPSILRIQQVVRGDSAAYFCASFRTGFTEAFFGQGTRLTVV.

The chain couples TRBV28 to TRBJ1-2; a weak D match, TRBD1 (6 bases). Trimming shortened V by 5 bases and J by 4 bases, and 14 bases separated the two germline ends. Germline V lookup: CDR1 MDHEN, CDR2 SYDVKM. This CDR3 is built from 14 residues. The CDR3 is CASSLGGSGYGYTF. As DNA, the CDR3 is TGTGCCAGCAGTCTAGGGGGTTCAGGCTATGGCTACACCTTC.

V is TRBV4-3 and J is TRBJ2-1, with TRBD1 matching over 12 bases. CDR3 length: 15 residues. Per the germline V gene, CDR1 is LGHNA and CDR2 is YSLEER. V was pared by 1 base and J by 8 bases, with 3 bases of the junction left unmatched. CDR3 loop: CASSQAGTGGDEQFF. CDR3 bases: TGCGCCAGCAGCCAAGCCGGGACAGGGGGCGATGAGCAGTTCTTC.

The chain joins TRBV5-4 to TRBJ2-3; 12 nucleotides align to TRBD1. There are 17 residues in the CDR3. After removal of 3 bases from V and 5 bases from J, the junction contained 10 bases not matched to a gene. Germline assignment: CDR1 SGHNT and CDR2 YYREEE (reference sequence). In DNA form, the CDR3 reads TGTGCCAGCAGCTCGATGGGACAGGGGGCGAATGGAGATACGCAGTATTTT. It encodes CASSSMGQGANGDTQYF.

The chain employs TRBV13 and TRBJ2-3; 16 bases agree with TRBD2. CDR3 length: 19 residues. Germline trimming cut 4 bases from V and 5 bases from J; bases unmatched to any gene: 12. Germline V gene data show CDR1 as PRHDT and CDR2 as FYEKMQ (reference sequence). The CDR3 DNA sequence: TGTGCCAGCAGCTCCCAGGGGACTAGCGGGGGGGCCGAATTAGATACGCAGTATTTT. It codes for CASSSQGTSGGAELDTQYF.

This chain joins TRBV4-3 and TRBJ2-5; D uncertain. Trimming took 0 bases from V and 2 from J, leaving 10 bases between them. This CDR3 is built from 15 residues. CDR1 is LGHNA and CDR2 is YSLEER in the germline V gene. CDR3 sequence: CASSQDRADQETQYF. The CDR3 nucleotides are TGCGCCAGCAGCCAAGATCGGGCTGATCAAGAGACCCAGTACTTC.